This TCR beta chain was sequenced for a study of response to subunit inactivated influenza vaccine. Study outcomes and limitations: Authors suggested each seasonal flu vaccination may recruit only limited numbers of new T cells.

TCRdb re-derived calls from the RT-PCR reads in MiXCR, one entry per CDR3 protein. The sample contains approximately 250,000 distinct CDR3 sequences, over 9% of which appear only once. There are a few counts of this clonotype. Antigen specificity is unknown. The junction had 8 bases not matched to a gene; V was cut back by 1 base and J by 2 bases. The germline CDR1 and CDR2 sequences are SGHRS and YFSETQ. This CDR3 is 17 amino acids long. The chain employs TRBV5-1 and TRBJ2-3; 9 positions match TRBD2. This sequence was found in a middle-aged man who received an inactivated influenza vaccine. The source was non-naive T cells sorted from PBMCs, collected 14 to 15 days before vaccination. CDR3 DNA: TGCGCCAGCAGCTTGTCTATCGGCGGGAGGGCCACAGATACGCAGTATTTT. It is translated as CASSLSIGGRATDTQYF.